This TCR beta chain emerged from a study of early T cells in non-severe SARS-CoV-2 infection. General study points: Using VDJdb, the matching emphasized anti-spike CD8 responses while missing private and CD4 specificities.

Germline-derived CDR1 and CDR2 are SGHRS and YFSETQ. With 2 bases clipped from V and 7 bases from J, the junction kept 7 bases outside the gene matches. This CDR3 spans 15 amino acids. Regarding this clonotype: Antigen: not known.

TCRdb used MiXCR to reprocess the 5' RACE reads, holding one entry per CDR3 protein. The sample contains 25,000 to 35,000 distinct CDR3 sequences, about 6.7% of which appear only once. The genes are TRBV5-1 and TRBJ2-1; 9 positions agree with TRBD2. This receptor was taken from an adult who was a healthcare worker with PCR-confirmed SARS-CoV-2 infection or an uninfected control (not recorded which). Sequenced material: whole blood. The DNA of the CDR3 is TGCGCCAGCAGCTTAACAGTAGCGGGAGTAAATGAGCAGTTCTTC. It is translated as CASSLTVAGVNEQFF.